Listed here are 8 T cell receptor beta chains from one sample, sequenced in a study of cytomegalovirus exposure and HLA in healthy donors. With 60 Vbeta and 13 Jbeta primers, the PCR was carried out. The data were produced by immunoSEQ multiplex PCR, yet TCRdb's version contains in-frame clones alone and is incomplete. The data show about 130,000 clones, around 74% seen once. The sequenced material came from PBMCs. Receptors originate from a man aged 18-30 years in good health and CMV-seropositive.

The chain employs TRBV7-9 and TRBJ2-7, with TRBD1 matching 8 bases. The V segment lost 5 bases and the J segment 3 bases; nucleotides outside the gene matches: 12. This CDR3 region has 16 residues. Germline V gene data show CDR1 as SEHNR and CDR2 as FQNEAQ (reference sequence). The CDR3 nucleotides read TGTGCCAGCAGCCCCGGACAGGGTGGCGTCTTCTACGAGCAGTACTTC. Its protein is CASSPGQGGVFYEQYF.

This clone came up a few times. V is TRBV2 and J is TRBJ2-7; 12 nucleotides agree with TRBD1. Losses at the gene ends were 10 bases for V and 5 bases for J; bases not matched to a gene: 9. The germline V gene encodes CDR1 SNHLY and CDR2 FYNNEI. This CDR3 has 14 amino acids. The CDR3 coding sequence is TGTGCCATAACCGGTGGGACAGGGGGCAACGAGCAGTACTTC. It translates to CAITGGTGGNEQYF.

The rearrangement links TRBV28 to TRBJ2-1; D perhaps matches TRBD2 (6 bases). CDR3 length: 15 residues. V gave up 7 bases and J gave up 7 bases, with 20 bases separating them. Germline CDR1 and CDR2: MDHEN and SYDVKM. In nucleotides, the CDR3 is TGTGCCAGCAACCCGGGGACTTCAGCGTCGAATGAGCAGTTCTTC. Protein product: CASNPGTSASNEQFF.

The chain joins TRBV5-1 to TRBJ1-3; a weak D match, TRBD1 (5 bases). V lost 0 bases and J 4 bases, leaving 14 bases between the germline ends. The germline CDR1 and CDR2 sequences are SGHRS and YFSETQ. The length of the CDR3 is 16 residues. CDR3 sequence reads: CASSLGIQASGNTIYF. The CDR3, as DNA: TGCGCCAGCAGCTTGGGGATACAGGCCTCCGGAAACACCATATATTTT.

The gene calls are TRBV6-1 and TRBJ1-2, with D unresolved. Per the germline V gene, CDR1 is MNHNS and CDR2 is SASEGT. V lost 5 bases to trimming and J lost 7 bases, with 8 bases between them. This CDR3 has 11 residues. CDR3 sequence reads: CASSPNIGYTF. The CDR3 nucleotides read TGTGCCAGCAGTCCGAACATTGGCTACACCTTC.

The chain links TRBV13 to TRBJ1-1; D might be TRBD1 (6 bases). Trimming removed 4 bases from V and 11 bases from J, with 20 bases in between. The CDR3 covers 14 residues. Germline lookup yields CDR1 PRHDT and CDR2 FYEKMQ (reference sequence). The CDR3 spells CASSSRRGGDTAFF. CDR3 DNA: TGTGCCAGCAGCTCCCGACGGGGGGGGGACACCGCTTTCTTT. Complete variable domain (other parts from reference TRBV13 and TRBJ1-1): AAGVIQSPRHLIKEKRETATLKCYPIPRHDTVYWYQQGPGQDPQFLISFYEKMQSDKGSIPDRFSAQQFSDYHSELNMSSLELGDSALYFCASSSRRGGDTAFFGQGTRLTVV.

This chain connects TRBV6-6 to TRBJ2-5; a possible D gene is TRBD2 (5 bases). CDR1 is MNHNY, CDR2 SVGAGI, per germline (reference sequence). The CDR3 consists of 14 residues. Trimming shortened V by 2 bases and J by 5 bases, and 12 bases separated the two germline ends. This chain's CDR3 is CASSYGLAAETQYF. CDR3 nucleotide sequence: TGTGCCAGCAGTTACGGGCTAGCTGCGGAGACCCAGTACTTC.

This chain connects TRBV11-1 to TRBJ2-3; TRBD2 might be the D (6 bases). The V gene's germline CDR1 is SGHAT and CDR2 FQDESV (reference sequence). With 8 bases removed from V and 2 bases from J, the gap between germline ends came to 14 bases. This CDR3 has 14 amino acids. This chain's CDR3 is CASDLTGVTDTQYF. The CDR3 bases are TGTGCCAGCGACCTTACGGGGGTCACAGATACGCAGTATTTT.